This TCR beta chain originates from a study of T cell responses to AZD1222 COVID-19 vaccine (dated by TCRdb to the early 2020s). As for the study more broadly: TCR sequencing covered about 230 trial participants: 200 to 220 given two doses of AZD1222 and around 26 given two doses of MenACWY control vaccine. Trial participants were enrolled by age into 18-55, 56-69 and 70-plus year subgroups, with around 150, 28 and 57 TCR-sequenced participants respectively. Overall results and qualifications from the work: The vaccine-associated CD4 TCRs covered the entire spike protein, and the dominant responses fell in regions 160-218 and 743-854. Reportedly, almost half of the unique spike-specific TCRs recognized epitopes lying outside the regions that are mutated in the B.1.351 and B.1.1.7 variants. After two AZD1222 doses, both the breadth and the depth of spike-specific TCRs were significantly higher than at day 0 and than in MenACWY recipients. Because no day 14 peak-response samples were available, the repertoires could be characterized only after the peak T cell response. Participants were mostly white British and included more females than males, and it was suggested by the authors that clonal diversity may have been underestimated. Conclusions about previously exposed vaccinees are limited because only a handful of AZD1222 recipients were SARS-CoV-2 seropositive at baseline. In the small 56-69-year group, the increase in depth fell short of significance, most likely because of low power.

The CDR3 regions of human TCRbeta chains were analyzed by immunosequencing. Processing in the source paper ran as follows. Repertoire TCRs were matched against a reference library of SARS-CoV-2-specific TCRs generated with the MIRA antigen-specificity platform. Breadth was defined as the fraction of unique TCRs that were SARS-CoV-2-associated. Depth was defined as the fraction of total T cells that were SARS-CoV-2-associated. Using the MIRA data, each spike-specific TCR was mapped to the spike region that the TCR reacts to and placed in a CD4 or CD8 class. Log10-transformed breadth and depth values were compared by one-way ANOVA with Sidak's multiple comparisons tests. TCRdb mirrors the immuneACCESS table, restricted to in-frame sequences. Some clones are absent from its copies; in checked studies, under half trace to an unresolved V gene, and the reason for the others is unknown. V and J calls and clone size follow that table, whereas D and trimming were derived from the DNA. The sample data list about 140,000 clones, and less than 95% of these were observed just once. The ten largest clones add up to 7.5% to 9.5% of the sample.

In the paper's terms, the time point label means: about 28 days (+/-7) after the second vaccine dose. The intended sense of this specimen's treatment or condition label: meningococcal conjugate vaccine given as trial control. Vaccinee samples came from UK trials COV001 and COV002, including a single-blind randomized controlled phase 2/3 trial of AZD1222 (ChAdOx1 nCoV-19) in healthy adults. For TCRbeta chain sequencing, PBMC samples from trial participants were taken at day 0 and at day 28 after the second dose. Notes on this clone: Its cognate antigen has yet to be identified. No clone much larger than this one lies a single base away; base qualities are absent.

At the junction V is shortened by 2 bases and J by 2 bases; bases outside the gene matches: 7. The CDR3 has 17 amino acids, counting the end cysteine and phenylalanine. Of the read, only the CDR3 DNA is kept; its 51 bases are in frame from base 1. From a lookup of the germline V gene, CDR1 and CDR2 are MGHRA and YSYEKL. The chain is assembled from TRBV4-1 and TRBJ2-2, with 8 bases in between that match TRBD1. This specimen was peripheral blood, taken 28 days after the second dose of the MenACWY control vaccine. This clonotype was sampled from an adult who received the MenACWY meningococcal vaccine as a control. The CDR3 region has the sequence CASSQPTDRDNTGELFF. DNA sequence: TGCGCCAGCAGCCAACCTACGGACAGGGACAACACCGGGGAGCTGTTTTTT.